Below, 15 T cell receptor beta chains from the same sample are listed, as sequenced in a study of a mutant IDH1 vaccine in newly diagnosed glioma. Here immunoSEQ multiplex PCR was the method, and the copy in TCRdb shows in-frame clones only, minus some. This table holds fewer than 50,000 clones, approximately 92% found once. Time point in this sample: baseline, week 1 (first vaccination visit). Treatment of the sample: pre-vaccination baseline after standard-of-care therapy. The specimen comprised PBMCs, sampled from a glioma patient treated with radiotherapy, temozolomide or both. The receptors derive from a man between 18 and 35 years old with glioma.

The chain uses TRBV5-6 and TRBJ1-2, with a weak D call TRBD1 (6 bases). The germline V gene has CDR1 SGHDT and CDR2 YYEEEE. Trimming shortened V by 3 bases and J by 8 bases, and 14 bases separated the two germline ends. CDR3 length: 13 residues. The CDR3 loop reads CASSSGTRGGYTF. DNA of the CDR3: TGTGCCAGCAGCTCCGGGACAAGAGGGGGCTACACCTTC.

The rearrangement links TRBV5-1 to TRBJ1-1; 7 bases line up with TRBD1. Germline CDR1 is SGHRS and CDR2 is YFSETQ. There are 13 residues in the CDR3. J was trimmed by 1 base and V by 8 bases; bases with no gene match: 5. The CDR3 coding sequence is TGCGCCAGTTCGACAGGGAAGAACACTGAAGCTTTCTTT. This encodes CASSTGKNTEAFF. Variable domain in full (rest from reference TRBV5-1 and TRBJ1-1): KAGVTQTPRYLIKTRGQQVTLSCSPISGHRSVSWYQQTPGQGLQFLFEYFSETQRNKGNFPGRFSGRQFSNSRSEMNVSTLELGDSALYLCASSTGKNTEAFFGQGTRLTVV.

The rearrangement links TRBV30 to TRBJ2-5; no firm D call. This CDR3 contains 14 residues. Germline values: CDR1 GTSNPN, CDR2 SVGIG (reference sequence). The V end lost 5 bases, the J end lost 7 bases, and 20 bases lay between the germline ends. This CDR3 reads CAWEPSGAPMTQYF. Here the CDR3 DNA reads TGTGCCTGGGAACCATCAGGTGCTCCAATGACCCAGTACTTC.

This clone has a single count. The chain links TRBV30 to TRBJ2-3; weak D call: TRBD2 (6 bases). The CDR3 sequence is 17 residues long. CDR1 and CDR2 from the germline V gene are GTSNPN and SVGIG (reference sequence). V lost 0 bases and J lost 4, with 20 bases in between. Here the CDR3 reads CAWSVPMGGLRSDTQYF. CDR3 in DNA: TGTGCCTGGAGTGTACCAATGGGGGGTCTAAGGTCAGATACGCAGTATTTT.

The V gene is TRBV19, the J gene TRBJ1-1; perhaps TRBD1 as D (6 bases). CDR1 and CDR2 from the germline V gene are LNHDA and SQIVND (reference sequence). The V and J ends lost 6 bases and 1 base respectively, with 15 bases between them. This CDR3 spans 15 amino acids. The CDR3 DNA follows: TGTGCCAGTAGCCCTGACAGGACAGCGAACACTGAAGCTTTCTTT. This gives the protein CASSPDRTANTEAFF.

The V call is TRBV6-1, the J call TRBJ2-7, with a tentative D call TRBD2 (6 bases). CDR1 is MNHNS and CDR2 is SASEGT in the germline V gene. V was cut by 1 base and J by 2 bases, with 6 bases left in between. This CDR3 contains 13 residues. The CDR3 DNA is TGTGCCAGCAGTGAAGGGAGGGCCTACGAGCAGTACTTC. Its translation is CASSEGRAYEQYF.

The J gene is TRBJ2-7, the V gene TRBV7-2; D is unresolved. The CDR3 has 12 residues. V lost 0 bases, J lost 2 bases, and 2 bases lay in between. CDR1 SGHTA and CDR2 FQGNSA come from the germline V gene. The CDR3 DNA reads as TGTGCCAGCAGCTTAGCAGCCTACGAGCAGTACTTC. Translated: CASSLAAYEQYF.

The CDR3 sequence is CASSELAEGTEAFF. The CDR3 DNA reads as TGTGCCAGCAGTGAACTGGCAGAAGGGACTGAAGCTTTCTTT. The chain is built from TRBV25-1 and TRBJ1-1; D is uncertain. This CDR3 contains 14 residues. Germline V CDR1 and CDR2: MGHDK, SYGVNS. V was cut by 2 bases and J by 5 bases, with 12 bases left in between.

This clone was counted once. The chain recombines TRBV2 with TRBJ1-2, with TRBD1 identical over 11 bases. Germline-derived CDR1 and CDR2 are SNHLY and FYNNEI. The CDR3 is 16 residues long. Germline trimming cut 1 base from V and 7 bases from J; bases unmatched to any gene: 8. CDR3 DNA: TGTGCCAGCAGTGAAGGTCGGACAGGGGGCAACAGTGGCTACACCTTC. Protein sequence: CASSEGRTGGNSGYTF.

V gene TRBV29-1 combines with J gene TRBJ1-1, with 10 bases that match TRBD1. With 1 base clipped from V and 7 bases from J, the junction kept 3 bases outside the gene matches. The CDR3 totals 13 residues. Germline V lookup: CDR1 SQVTM, CDR2 ANQGSEA. The CDR3 DNA reads TGCAGCGTTGAAGTTGGACAGGGGGTTGAAGCTTTCTTT. Its protein is CSVEVGQGVEAFF.

The chain employs TRBV25-1 and TRBJ1-1; D is possibly TRBD1 (5 bases). This CDR3 comprises 13 residues. Trimming took 5 bases from V and 1 from J, leaving 8 bases between them. Looked up from germline, CDR1 is MGHDK and CDR2 is SYGVNS. In DNA, the CDR3 is TGTGCCAGCAGTTCCGGGGCGAACACTGAAGCTTTCTTT. Its translation is CASSSGANTEAFF. The full variable domain, its missing parts supplied by reference TRBV25-1 and TRBJ1-1, is EADIYQTPRYLVIGTGKKITLECSQTMGHDKMYWYQQDPGMELHLIHYSYGVNSTEKGDLSSESTVSRIRTEHFPLTLESARPSHTSQYLCASSSGANTEAFFGQGTRLTVV.

The genes are TRBV29-1 and TRBJ2-3; 12 nucleotides match TRBD2. The V gene end was trimmed by 2 bases and the J gene end by 7 bases; junction bases not matched to a gene: 10. Germline V CDR1 and CDR2: SQVTM, ANQGSEA. There are 16 residues in the CDR3. The CDR3, as DNA: TGCAGCGTTGAAACCCGGACTAGCGGGATAACCAATACGCAGTATTTT. Its translation: CSVETRTSGITNTQYF.

CDR3 in DNA: TGTGCCAGCAGCCAAGAAGTGGTAAAGACCCAGTACTTC. Its translation: CASSQEVVKTQYF. The chain has TRBV14 and TRBJ2-5, with no clear D. CDR1 is SGHDN, CDR2 FVKESK, per germline. The CDR3 extends over 13 amino acids. Between the trimmed V and J ends, which lost 0 bases and 6 bases, there was a span of 8 bases.

This clone is a singleton in its sample. The V gene is TRBV14, the J gene TRBJ1-2; the D is unclear. CDR3 length: 14 residues. V lost 0 bases, J lost 7 bases, and 12 bases lay in between. The V gene's germline CDR1 is SGHDN and CDR2 FVKESK. DNA for the CDR3: TGTGCCAGCAGCCAAGAATTCGGGGTCGGTGGCTACACCTTC. Translating gives CASSQEFGVGGYTF. The full variable domain, completed using reference TRBV14 and TRBJ1-2, is EAGVTQFPSHSVIEKGQTVTLRCDPISGHDNLYWYRRVMGKEIKFLLHFVKESKQDESGMPNNRFLAERTGGTYSTLKVQPAELEDSGVYFCASSQEFGVGGYTFGSGTRLTVV.

The chain links TRBV10-3 to TRBJ2-5, with TRBD2 matching 7 bases. The V and J ends lost 0 bases and 4 bases, in that order; junction bases with no gene match: 17. From germline, CDR1 is ENHRY and CDR2 SYGVKD. The CDR3 runs to 19 residues. This CDR3 reads CAISESSPSGTPGGETQYF. In DNA form, the CDR3 reads TGTGCCATCAGTGAGTCCTCCCCATCCGGGACCCCGGGGGGAGAGACCCAGTACTTC.